These T cell receptor beta chains were read from a single sample in a study of blood T cell repertoires in COVID-19. Clones were read by immunoSEQ multiplex PCR, and TCRdb kept only the in-frame ones, dropping some. Counted here are some 280,000 clones, approximately 88% occurring once; the ten biggest clones make up 0.94%. Sample: peripheral blood. The receptors were gathered from a woman aged 40 to 50 who had recovered from COVID-19. Each CDR3 is given with its conserved first and last residue. A D gene is named only where the DNA matches it firmly. The size field is filled for only some rows; it gives once, few, many or a size class.

d_call | j_call | clone_size | v_call | cdr3_aa | cdr3_nt
NA | TRBJ1-1 | NA | TRBV21-1 | CASSKGVPGRVNTEAFF | TGTGCCAGCAGCAAAGGGGTGCCAGGGAGGGTGAACACTGAAGCTTTCTTT
NA | TRBJ2-1 | NA | TRBV6-5 | CASSLGTRTYNEQFF | TGTGCCAGCAGCTTAGGGACTCGAACCTACAATGAGCAGTTCTTC
NA | TRBJ2-5 | NA | TRBV11-3 | CASSSVGLWDTHGETQYF | TGTGCCAGCAGCTCGGTTGGGTTGTGGGACACCCATGGGGAGACCCAGTACTTC
TRBD1 | TRBJ1-2 | NA | TRBV4-1 | CASSQGTGQGPYTYGYTF | TGCGCCAGCAGCCAAGGAACGGGACAGGGCCCCTACACCTATGGCTACACCTTC
TRBD1 | TRBJ2-7 | NA | TRBV10-1 | CASSESGTDSYEQYF | TGCGCCAGCAGTGAGTCTGGGACAGACTCCTACGAGCAGTACTTC
NA | TRBJ2-7 | NA | TRBV11-2 | CASSSPPGEQYF | TGTGCCAGCAGCTCCCCGCCGGGGGAGCAGTACTTC
NA | TRBJ1-5 | NA | TRBV29-1 | CSVGGLGQDQPQHF | TGCAGCGTCGGTGGTCTGGGGCAGGATCAGCCCCAGCATTTT
NA | TRBJ2-2 | NA | TRBV11-2 | CASSLGEPGELFF | TGTGCCAGCAGCTTAGGGGAGCCCGGGGAGCTGTTTTTT
TRBD2 | TRBJ2-7 | NA | TRBV28 | CASNPGLAGREQYF | TGTGCCAGCAACCCGGGACTAGCGGGGCGCGAGCAGTACTTC
NA | TRBJ2-7 | NA | TRBV11-3 | CASSGSSYEQYF | TGTGCCAGCAGCGGGAGCTCCTACGAGCAGTACTTC
TRBD2 | TRBJ2-7 | NA | TRBV27 | CASSQITSGRAQYEQYF | TGTGCCAGCAGTCAGATTACTAGCGGGAGGGCCCAATACGAGCAGTACTTC
NA | TRBJ2-6 | NA | TRBV4-1 | CASSRIQGAGANVLTF | TGCGCCAGCAGCCGGATACAGGGAGCTGGGGCCAACGTCCTGACTTTC
NA | TRBJ2-2 | NA | TRBV5-1 | CASSWGTANTGELFF | TGCGCCAGCAGCTGGGGGACTGCTAACACCGGGGAGCTGTTTTTT
NA | TRBJ1-6 | NA | TRBV7-2 | CASSQQARNSPLHF | TGTGCCAGCAGCCAACAGGCTCGCAATTCACCCCTCCACTTT
NA | TRBJ2-5 | NA | TRBV11-3 | CASSLGQAETQYF | TGTGCCAGCAGCTTAGGACAGGCAGAGACCCAGTACTTC
NA | TRBJ2-1 | NA | TRBV2 | CASSEGSSYNEQFF | TGTGCCAGCAGTGAAGGGAGCTCCTACAATGAGCAGTTCTTC
TRBD2 | TRBJ2-1 | NA | TRBV7-3 | CASSPLAGGNEQFF | TGTGCCAGCAGCCCCCTAGCGGGAGGCAATGAGCAGTTCTTC
TRBD2 | TRBJ2-7 | NA | TRBV7-2 | CASTQTSGIGEQYF | TGTGCCAGCACCCAGACTAGCGGGATAGGCGAGCAGTACTTC
TRBD1 | TRBJ2-2 | NA | TRBV5-1 | CASSLRDRGGTGELFF | TGCGCCAGCAGCTTGCGGGACAGGGGAGGCACCGGGGAGCTGTTTTTT
TRBD2 | TRBJ2-7 | NA | TRBV7-8 | CASSVLAGASYEQYF | TGTGCCAGCAGCGTACTAGCGGGGGCCTCCTACGAGCAGTACTTC
TRBD1 | TRBJ1-1 | once | TRBV30 | CAWNGQGMDTEAFF | TGTGCCTGGAACGGACAGGGGATGGACACTGAAGCTTTCTTT
TRBD2 | TRBJ2-3 | NA | TRBV4-1 | CASSQEQLAGGTDTQYF | TGCGCCAGCAGCCAAGAGCAACTAGCGGGAGGAACAGATACGCAGTATTTT
NA | TRBJ2-1 | NA | TRBV10-3 | CATHSAEPYNEQFF | TGTGCCACCCATTCCGCGGAGCCCTACAATGAGCAGTTCTTC
TRBD2 | TRBJ2-1 | once | TRBV19 | CASSIDRLAGADEQFF | TGTGCCAGTAGTATAGATAGACTAGCGGGAGCAGATGAGCAGTTCTTC
NA | TRBJ2-3 | NA | TRBV3-1/TRBV3-2 | CASSQTLVLTSTDTQYF | TGTGCCAGCAGCCAAACCTTAGTACTGACTAGCACAGATACGCAGTATTTT
TRBD2 | TRBJ2-6 | NA | TRBV6-1 | CASSEPRGVGANVLTF | TGTGCCAGCAGTGAGCCCCGGGGGGTGGGGGCCAACGTCCTGACTTTC
NA | TRBJ2-1 | few | TRBV24-1 | CATSDNLPLRDSYNEQFF | TGTGCCACCAGTGATAACCTACCGCTCAGGGACTCCTACAATGAGCAGTTCTTC
NA | TRBJ1-2 | NA | TRBV4-2 | CASSQDSYYGYTF | TGTGCCAGCAGCCAAGATTCTTACTATGGCTACACCTTC
NA | TRBJ2-7 | NA | TRBV6-6 | CASSSSGRTISYEQYF | TGTGCCAGCAGTTCATCGGGCAGGACAATCTCCTACGAGCAGTACTTC
TRBD1 | TRBJ2-7 | NA | TRBV19 | CASSILPGQGVYEQYF | TGTGCCAGTAGTATTCTCCCGGGACAGGGGGTCTACGAGCAGTACTTC
TRBD2 | TRBJ2-7 | once | TRBV18 | CASSLASGSYEQYF | TGTGCCAGCTCACTGGCTAGCGGCTCCTACGAGCAGTACTTC
TRBD2 | TRBJ2-2 | NA | TRBV3-1/TRBV3-2 | CASSPGTSGHSNTGELFF | TGTGCCAGCAGCCCCGGGACTAGCGGACATTCGAACACCGGGGAGCTGTTTTTT
TRBD2 | TRBJ2-2 | NA | TRBV5-1 | CASSWTSTGELFF | TGCGCCAGCAGCTGGACTAGCACCGGGGAGCTGTTTTTT
NA | TRBJ1-2 | NA | TRBV10-3 | CAIAAELGYGYTF | TGTGCCATTGCGGCCGAGCTGGGCTATGGCTACACCTTC
NA | TRBJ2-7 | NA | TRBV6-5 | CASRGLAYEQYF | TGTGCCAGCAGGGGACTGGCCTACGAGCAGTACTTC
TRBD1 | TRBJ2-2 | NA | TRBV7-3 | CASSLSTGYGELFF | TGTGCCAGCAGCCTCTCGACAGGGTACGGGGAGCTGTTTTTT
NA | TRBJ2-7 | NA | TRBV27 | CASSRSQGAYEQYF | TGTGCCAGCAGCCGGTCACAGGGCGCCTACGAGCAGTACTTC
NA | TRBJ2-1 | NA | TRBV4-1 | CASSQVSVKENNEQFF | TGCGCCAGCAGCCAAGTAAGCGTAAAGGAGAACAATGAGCAGTTCTTC
NA | TRBJ1-5 | NA | TRBV5-8 | CASSLGSQPQHF | TGTGCCAGCAGCTTGGGGAGCCAGCCCCAGCATTTT
TRBD1 | TRBJ2-1 | once | TRBV5-1 | CASSKDRNNEQFF | TGCGCCAGCAGCAAGGACAGGAACAATGAGCAGTTCTTC
TRBD1 | TRBJ1-5 | few | TRBV5-6 | CASSYRGQNQPQHF | TGTGCCAGCAGCTACAGGGGGCAAAATCAGCCCCAGCATTTT
TRBD2 | TRBJ2-7 | NA | TRBV4-2 | CASSQGTSGSIEQYF | TGTGCCAGCAGCCAAGGTACTAGCGGGAGCATCGAGCAGTACTTC
NA | TRBJ2-1 | NA | TRBV7-9 | CASSRPQGAREQFF | TGTGCCAGCAGCCGTCCTCAGGGCGCGCGCGAGCAGTTCTTC
NA | TRBJ2-3 | NA | TRBV9 | CASSVERVADTQYF | TGTGCCAGCAGCGTAGAGAGGGTAGCAGATACGCAGTATTTT
NA | TRBJ2-1 | NA | TRBV7-3 | CASSLKGASHNEQFF | TGTGCCAGCAGCTTAAAAGGGGCCAGCCACAATGAGCAGTTCTTC
NA | TRBJ1-5 | few | TRBV5-1 | CASSLGDRNQPQHF | TGCGCCAGCAGCTTGGGTGATAGAAATCAGCCCCAGCATTTT
NA | TRBJ2-3 | NA | TRBV19 | CASNSLASTDTQYF | TGTGCCAGTAACAGCCTCGCTAGCACAGATACGCAGTATTTT
TRBD1 | TRBJ1-3 | few | TRBV5-4 | CASSAGQGSGNTIYF | TGTGCCAGCAGCGCGGGACAGGGCTCTGGAAACACCATATATTTT
NA | TRBJ1-5 | once | TRBV10-3 | CAISGSGVNQPQHF | TGTGCCATCAGTGGGTCAGGGGTCAATCAGCCCCAGCATTTT